This TCR beta chain was sequenced for a study of T cell repertoires in cytomegalovirus infection. Regarding the study as a whole: The study identified carriers of CMV plus the relevant HLA from cumulative public TCR beta family frequency. It was HLA-C-restricted CMV-specific TCR beta clonotypes that dominated the response ex vivo.

In its sample, this clonotype was seen many times. Its antigen is still unknown. TCRdb passed the reads through MiXCR, listing each CDR3 protein once. In the table there are around 450,000 distinct CDR3 sequences, approximately 10% of which are singletons. This CDR3 region has 13 residues. Germline V gives CDR1 SEHNR, CDR2 FQNEAQ (reference sequence). V shed 5 bases and J shed 1 base, with 9 bases lying between them. This TCR was recovered from a human donor in good health (CMV status not recorded). Some clones in this sample may be carry-over from other donors' samples. Material: PBMCs. The chain couples TRBV7-9 to TRBJ2-7; the D gene is possibly TRBD1 (6 bases). The CDR3 region is CASSPDSSYEQYF. In nucleotides, the CDR3 is TGTGCCAGCAGCCCGGACAGTTCCTACGAGCAGTACTTC.